The clone carrying this TCR beta chain has only a few counts. Its antigen is undetermined. This sample stems from a study of blood T cells in healthy people across ages. Overall study findings and caveats: Strong correlation linked observed beta diversity and percent naive T cells.

The CDR3 runs 16 residues. CDR1 and CDR2 (germline): SGHTA, FQGNSA. The V gene end was trimmed by 0 bases and the J gene end by 5 bases; junction bases not matched to a gene: 3. A second PCR, run for roughly 7 to 12 cycles, used a sample-barcoded 5' primer plus a J-beta primer mix. In TCRdb, the 5' RACE reads were re-called with MiXCR into one record per CDR3 protein. The sample includes around 1,800,000 distinct CDR3 sequences, roughly 43% of them seen just once. The sequence came from a human donor in good health. This rearrangement joins TRBV7-2 to TRBJ2-3, with 12 bases that match TRBD2. The sequenced sample was blood. The DNA for the CDR3 is TGTGCCAGCAGCTTAGCGTCTAGCGGGGGGGTAGATACGCAGTATTTT. Protein product: CASSLASSGGVDTQYF.